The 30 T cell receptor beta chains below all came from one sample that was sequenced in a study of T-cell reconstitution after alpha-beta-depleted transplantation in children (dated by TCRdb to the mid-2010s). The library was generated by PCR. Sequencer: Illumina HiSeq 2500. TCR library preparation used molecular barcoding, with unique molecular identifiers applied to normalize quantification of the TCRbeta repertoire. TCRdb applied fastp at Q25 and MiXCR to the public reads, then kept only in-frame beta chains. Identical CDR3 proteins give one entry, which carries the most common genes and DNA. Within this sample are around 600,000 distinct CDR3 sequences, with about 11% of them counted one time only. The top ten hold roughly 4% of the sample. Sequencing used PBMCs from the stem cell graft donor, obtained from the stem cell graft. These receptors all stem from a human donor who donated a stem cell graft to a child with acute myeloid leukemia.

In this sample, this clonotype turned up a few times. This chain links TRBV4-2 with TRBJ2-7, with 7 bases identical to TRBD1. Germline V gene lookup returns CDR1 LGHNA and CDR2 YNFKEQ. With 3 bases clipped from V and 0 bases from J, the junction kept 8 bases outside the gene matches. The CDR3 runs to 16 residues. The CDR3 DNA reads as TGTGCCAGCAGCCAGGAACAGGGGACCAGCTCCTACGAGCAGTACTTC. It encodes CASSQEQGTSSYEQYF.

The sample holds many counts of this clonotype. The DNA for the CDR3 is TGTGCCAGCAGTTATGGGGCTGAAGCTTTCTTT. Amino acid sequence: CASSYGAEAFF. V is TRBV6-5 and J is TRBJ1-1; D unclear. Germline CDR1 is MNHEY and CDR2 is SVGAGI. This CDR3 region has 11 residues. V lost 3 bases and J lost 6, with 5 bases in between.

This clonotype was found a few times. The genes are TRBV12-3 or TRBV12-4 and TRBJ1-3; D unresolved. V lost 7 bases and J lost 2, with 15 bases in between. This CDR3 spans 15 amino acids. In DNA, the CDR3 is TGTGCCAGCAACGTACCCAGAGCTACTGGAAACACCATATATTTT. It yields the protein CASNVPRATGNTIYF.

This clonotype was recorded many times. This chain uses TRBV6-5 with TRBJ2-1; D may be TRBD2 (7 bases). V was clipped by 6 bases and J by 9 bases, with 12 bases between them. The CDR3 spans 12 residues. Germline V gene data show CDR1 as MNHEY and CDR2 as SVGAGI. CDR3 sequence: CASRRGAGEQFF. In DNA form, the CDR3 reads TGTGCCAGCAGACGGGGGGCCGGTGAGCAGTTCTTC.

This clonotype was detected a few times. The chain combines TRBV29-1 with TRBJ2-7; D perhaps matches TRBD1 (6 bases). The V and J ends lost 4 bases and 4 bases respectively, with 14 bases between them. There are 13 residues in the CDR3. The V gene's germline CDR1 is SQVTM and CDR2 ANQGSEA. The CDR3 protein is CSVAQGLGYEQYF. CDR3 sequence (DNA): TGCAGCGTTGCGCAGGGGTTGGGGTACGAGCAGTACTTC.

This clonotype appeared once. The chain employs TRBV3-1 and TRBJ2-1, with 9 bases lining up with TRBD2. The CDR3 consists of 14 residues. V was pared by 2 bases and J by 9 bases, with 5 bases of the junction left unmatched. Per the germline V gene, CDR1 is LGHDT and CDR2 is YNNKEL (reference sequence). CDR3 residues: CASSQHIAGVEQFF. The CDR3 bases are TGTGCCAGCAGCCAACATATAGCGGGAGTTGAGCAGTTCTTC.

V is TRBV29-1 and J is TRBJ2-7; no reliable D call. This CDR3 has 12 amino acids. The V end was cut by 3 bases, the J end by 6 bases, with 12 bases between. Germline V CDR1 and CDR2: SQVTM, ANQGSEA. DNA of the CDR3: TGCAGCGTTGATGGTTTAGTCGGCGAGCAGTACTTC. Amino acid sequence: CSVDGLVGEQYF.

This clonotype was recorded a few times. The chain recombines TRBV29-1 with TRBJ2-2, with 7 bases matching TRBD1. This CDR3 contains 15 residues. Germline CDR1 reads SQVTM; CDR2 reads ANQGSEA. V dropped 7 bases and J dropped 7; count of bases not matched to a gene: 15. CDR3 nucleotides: TGCAGCGCCTCCAAGGGGGCGCCAGGGGGCGGGGAGCTGTTTTTT. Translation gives CSASKGAPGGGELFF.

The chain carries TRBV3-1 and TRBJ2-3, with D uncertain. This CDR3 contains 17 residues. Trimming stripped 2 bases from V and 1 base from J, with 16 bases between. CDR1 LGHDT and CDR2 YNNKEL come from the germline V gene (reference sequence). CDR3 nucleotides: TGTGCCAGCAGCCAAACTTGGACCCAACAACGCACAGATACGCAGTATTTT. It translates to CASSQTWTQQRTDTQYF.

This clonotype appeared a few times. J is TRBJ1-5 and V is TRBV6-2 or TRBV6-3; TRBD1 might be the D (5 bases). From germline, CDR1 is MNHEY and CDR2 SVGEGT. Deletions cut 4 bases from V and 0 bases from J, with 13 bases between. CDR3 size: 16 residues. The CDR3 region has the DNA TGTGCCAGCAGTTGGGACGGGCGAAATAGCAATCAGCCCCAGCATTTT. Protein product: CASSWDGRNSNQPQHF.

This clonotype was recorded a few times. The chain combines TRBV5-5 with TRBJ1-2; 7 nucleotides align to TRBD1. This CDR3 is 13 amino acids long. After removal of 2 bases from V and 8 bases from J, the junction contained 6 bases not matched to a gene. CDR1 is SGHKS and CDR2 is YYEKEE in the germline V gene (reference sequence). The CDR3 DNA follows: TGTGCCAGCAGCTTAGAAGGGGGCTCGGGCTACACCTTC. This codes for CASSLEGGSGYTF.

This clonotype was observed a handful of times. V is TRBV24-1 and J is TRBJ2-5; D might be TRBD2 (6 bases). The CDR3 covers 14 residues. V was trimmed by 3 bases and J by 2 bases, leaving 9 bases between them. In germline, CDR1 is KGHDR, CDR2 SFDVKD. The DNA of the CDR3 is TGTGCCACCAGTGATCGGAGGGAACAAGAGACCCAGTACTTC. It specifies CATSDRREQETQYF.

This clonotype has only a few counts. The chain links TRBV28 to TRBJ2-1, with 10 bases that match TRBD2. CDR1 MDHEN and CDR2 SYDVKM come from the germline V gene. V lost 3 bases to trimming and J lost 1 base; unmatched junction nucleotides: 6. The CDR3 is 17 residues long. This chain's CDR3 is CASSFRASGRSYNEQFF. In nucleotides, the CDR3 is TGTGCCAGCAGTTTCAGGGCTAGCGGGAGATCCTACAATGAGCAGTTCTTC. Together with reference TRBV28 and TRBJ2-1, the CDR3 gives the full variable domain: DVKVTQSSRYLVKRTGEKVFLECVQDMDHENMFWYRQDPGLGLRLIYFSYDVKMKEKGDIPEGYSVSREKKERFSLILESASTNQTSMYLCASSFRASGRSYNEQFFGPGTRLTVL.

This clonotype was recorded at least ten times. CDR3 sequence: CASSYSRGYGYTF. CDR3 bases: TGTGCCAGCAGTTACAGCAGGGGCTATGGCTACACCTTC. The chain joins TRBV6-2 or TRBV6-3 to TRBJ1-2; a possible D gene is TRBD1 (6 bases). The CDR3 sequence is 13 residues long. Germline lookup yields CDR1 MNHEY and CDR2 SVGEGT. Trimming removed 2 bases at V and 4 bases at J, with 8 bases between.

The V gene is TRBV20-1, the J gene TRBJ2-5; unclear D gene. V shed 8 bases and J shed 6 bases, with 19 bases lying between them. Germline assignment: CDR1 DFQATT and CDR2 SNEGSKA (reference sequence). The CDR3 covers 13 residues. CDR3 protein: CSPHFSGGQTQYF. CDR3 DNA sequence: TGCAGTCCACACTTCTCGGGTGGGCAGACCCAGTACTTC.

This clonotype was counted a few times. The CDR3 protein is CASSSGTSGGTQYF. As DNA, the CDR3 is TGTGCCAGCAGCTCCGGGACTAGCGGTGGTACGCAGTATTTT. This chain joins TRBV7-2 and TRBJ2-3, with TRBD2 matching over 11 bases. Germline values: CDR1 SGHTA, CDR2 FQGNSA. The CDR3 has 14 residues. Germline trimming cut 4 bases from V and 8 bases from J; bases unmatched to any gene: 5.

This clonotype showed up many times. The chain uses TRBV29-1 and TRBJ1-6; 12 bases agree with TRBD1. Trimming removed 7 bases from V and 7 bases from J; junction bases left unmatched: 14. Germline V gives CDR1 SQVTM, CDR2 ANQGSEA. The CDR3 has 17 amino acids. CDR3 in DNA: TGCAGCGGGAATGACGTGGGACAGGGGGCTCGGAATTCACCCCTCCACTTT. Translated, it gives CSGNDVGQGARNSPLHF.

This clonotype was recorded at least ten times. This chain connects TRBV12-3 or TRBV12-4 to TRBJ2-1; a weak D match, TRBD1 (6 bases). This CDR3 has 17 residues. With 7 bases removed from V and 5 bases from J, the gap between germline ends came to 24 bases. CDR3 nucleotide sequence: TGTGCCAGCACAGAGGGACATTCGCTCGCCGTTGACAATGAGCAGTTCTTC. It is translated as CASTEGHSLAVDNEQFF.

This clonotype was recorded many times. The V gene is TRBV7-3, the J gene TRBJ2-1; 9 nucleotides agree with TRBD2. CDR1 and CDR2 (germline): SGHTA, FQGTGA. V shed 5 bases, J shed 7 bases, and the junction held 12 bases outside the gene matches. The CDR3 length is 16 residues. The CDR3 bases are TGTGCCAGCAGCCGCGTCGCGACTAGCGGACTAAATGAGCAGTTCTTC. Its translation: CASSRVATSGLNEQFF. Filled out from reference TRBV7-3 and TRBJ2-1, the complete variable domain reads GAGVSQTPSNKVTEKGKYVELRCDPISGHTALYWYRQSLGQGPEFLIYFQGTGAADDSGLPNDRFFAVRPEGSVSTLKIQRTERGDSAVYLCASSRVATSGLNEQFFGPGTRLTVL.

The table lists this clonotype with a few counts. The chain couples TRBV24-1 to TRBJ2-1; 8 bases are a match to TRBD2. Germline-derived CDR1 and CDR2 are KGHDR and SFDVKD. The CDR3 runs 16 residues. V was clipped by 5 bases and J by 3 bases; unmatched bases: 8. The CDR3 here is CATSVGASGSYNEQFF. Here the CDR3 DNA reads TGTGCCACCAGTGTTGGCGCGAGCGGGAGCTACAATGAGCAGTTCTTC.

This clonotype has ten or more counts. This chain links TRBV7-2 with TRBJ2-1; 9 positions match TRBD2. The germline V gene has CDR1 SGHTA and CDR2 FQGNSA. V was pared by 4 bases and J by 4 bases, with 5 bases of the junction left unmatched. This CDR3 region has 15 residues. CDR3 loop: CASSSLAGIYNEQFF. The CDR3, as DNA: TGTGCCAGCAGCTCGCTAGCGGGGATTTACAATGAGCAGTTCTTC.

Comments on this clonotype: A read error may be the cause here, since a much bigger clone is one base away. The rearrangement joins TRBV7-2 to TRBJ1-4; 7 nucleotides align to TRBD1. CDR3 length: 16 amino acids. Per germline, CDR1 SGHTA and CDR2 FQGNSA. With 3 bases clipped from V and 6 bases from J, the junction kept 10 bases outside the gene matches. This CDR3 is CASSLTGIGQDEKLFF. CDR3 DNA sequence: TGTGCCAGCAGCTTGACAGGGATCGGACAGGATGAAAAACTGTTTTTT. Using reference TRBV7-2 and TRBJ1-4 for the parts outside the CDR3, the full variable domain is GAGVSQSPSNKVTEKGKDVELRCDPISGHTALYWYRQSLGQGLEFLIYFQGNSAPDKSGLPSDRFSAERTGGSVSTLTIQRTQQEDSAVYLCASSLTGIGQDEKLFFGSGTQLSVL.

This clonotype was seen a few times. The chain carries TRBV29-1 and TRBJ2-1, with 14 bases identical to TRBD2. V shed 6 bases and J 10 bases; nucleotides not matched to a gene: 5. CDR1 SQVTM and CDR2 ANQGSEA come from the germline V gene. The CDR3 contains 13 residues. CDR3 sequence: CSVGLAGVREQFF. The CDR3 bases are TGCAGCGTGGGACTAGCGGGAGTTAGGGAGCAGTTCTTC.

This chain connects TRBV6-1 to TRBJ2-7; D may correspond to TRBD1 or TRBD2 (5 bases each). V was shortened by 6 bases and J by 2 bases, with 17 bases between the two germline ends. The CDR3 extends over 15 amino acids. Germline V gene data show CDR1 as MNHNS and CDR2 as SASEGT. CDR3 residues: CASRVSRDATYEQYF. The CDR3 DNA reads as TGTGCCAGCAGGGTAAGCCGGGACGCCACCTACGAGCAGTACTTC.

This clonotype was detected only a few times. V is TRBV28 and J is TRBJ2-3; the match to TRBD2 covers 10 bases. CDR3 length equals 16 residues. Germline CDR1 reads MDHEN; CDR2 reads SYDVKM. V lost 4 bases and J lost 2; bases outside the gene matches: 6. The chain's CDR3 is CASSSRTSGNTDTQYF. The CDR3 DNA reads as TGTGCCAGCAGTTCACGGACTAGCGGAAACACAGATACGCAGTATTTT. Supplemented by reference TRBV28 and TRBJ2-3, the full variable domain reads DVKVTQSSRYLVKRTGEKVFLECVQDMDHENMFWYRQDPGLGLRLIYFSYDVKMKEKGDIPEGYSVSREKKERFSLILESASTNQTSMYLCASSSRTSGNTDTQYFGPGTRLTVL.

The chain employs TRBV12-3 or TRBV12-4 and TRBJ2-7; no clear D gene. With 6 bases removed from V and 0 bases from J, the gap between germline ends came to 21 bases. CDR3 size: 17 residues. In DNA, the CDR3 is TGTGCCAGCAGCTCAAGGCCTCCCTCGTCGAGCTCCTACGAGCAGTACTTC. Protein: CASSSRPPSSSSYEQYF.

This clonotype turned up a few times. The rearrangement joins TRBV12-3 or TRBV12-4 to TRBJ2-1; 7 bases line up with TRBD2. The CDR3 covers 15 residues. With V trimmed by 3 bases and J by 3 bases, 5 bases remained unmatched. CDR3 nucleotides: TGTGCCAGCAGTTTTAGGAGGGAGGGCTACAATGAGCAGTTCTTC. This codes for CASSFRREGYNEQFF.

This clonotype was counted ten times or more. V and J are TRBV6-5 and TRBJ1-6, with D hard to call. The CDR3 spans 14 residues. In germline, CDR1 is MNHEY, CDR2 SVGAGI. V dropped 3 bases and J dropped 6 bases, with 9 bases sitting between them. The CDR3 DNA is TGTGCCAGCAGTTATAAGGAGGGTAATTCACCCCTCCACTTT. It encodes CASSYKEGNSPLHF.

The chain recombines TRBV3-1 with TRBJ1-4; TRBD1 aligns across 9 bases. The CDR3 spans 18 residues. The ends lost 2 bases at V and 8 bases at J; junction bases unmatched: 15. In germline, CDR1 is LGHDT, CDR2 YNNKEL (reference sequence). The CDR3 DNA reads TGTGCCAGCAGCCAAAGACGAAGAACAGGGGGCGCGGGAGAAAAACTGTTTTTT. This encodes CASSQRRRTGGAGEKLFF.

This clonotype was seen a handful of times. The CDR3 DNA reads TGCAGCGCCTACGGGGGGAGGGTCAATGAGCAGTTCTTC. Protein sequence: CSAYGGRVNEQFF. The chain has TRBV29-1 and TRBJ2-1, with 7 nucleotides matching TRBD2. This CDR3 comprises 13 residues. The V gene end was trimmed by 7 bases and the J gene end by 6 bases; junction bases not matched to a gene: 9. Germline V gene lookup returns CDR1 SQVTM and CDR2 ANQGSEA.